This T cell receptor (beta chain) was documented in a study of cytomegalovirus exposure and HLA in healthy donors (dated by TCRdb to 2017 to 2019). Study-level background: In an earlier analysis of under 750 of the donors, 276 Gb of sequence data and 117 million unique TCR beta sequences from 150 million to 200 million T cells were reported. Roughly 300 gigabases of sequencing data and roughly 90 million unique TCR sequences were included in an early release covering under 650 HLA-typed donors. Among the roughly 390 genotyped donors, around 79% belonged to the genetic ancestry cluster associated with self-reported Caucasian donors. The study was designed to test whether signatures of past pathogen exposure could be identified by cataloging public T cell receptors. Using immunosequencing, the study profiled T cell repertoires from about 650 subjects and related those repertoires to cytomegalovirus serostatus. Along with the roughly 670-subject first cohort, a separate validation cohort of about 110 different subjects was used. High-throughput TCR immunosequencing, statistical association of individual TCRs with disease status, and machine learning were combined to predict cytomegalovirus infection status. To study patterns of TCR occurrence, a later analysis re-analyzed previously published TCR beta repertoires from just over 650 donors and added high-resolution HLA genotyping. Rather than using new phenotypic data, the later analysis identified candidate immune exposures from TCR beta sequences and from how often those sequences occurred across donors. To decide whether each TCR beta V gene segment behaved as functional or pseudogenic, an earlier analysis of 587 of the donors relied on high-throughput TCR beta sequencing. Donor age, sex, ethnicity and CMV serostatus were compiled alongside the repertoire data. Genome-wide SNP genotypes for about 60% of the roughly 670 donors were used in a later genetic analysis, which treated that subset as a discovery cohort. Every repertoire in the discovery cohort had been generated on one and the same sequencing platform. Both class I and class II loci were covered by HLA typing, at four-digit resolution. The number of typed donors differed by locus: about 620-640 for A, B, C, DRB1 and DQB1; 500 to 550 for DQA1; roughly 600 for DPA1; and around 470 for DPB1. Roughly 5 DR-DQ haplotypes were treated as single units for association and clustering because of strong linkage in the cohort. Across approximately 400 genotyped donors of the cohort, an average of approximately 240,000 unique TCR beta nucleotide sequences per donor were sequenced, and roughly 20% of those sequences were non-productive.

About this clone itself: Its antigen has not been determined. There are no base qualities to consult, and no much larger clone falls within one base.

Libraries were prepared through the immunoSEQ multiplex PCR assay. The multiplex PCR relied on a mix of 60 forward primers for TCR Vbeta segments and 13 reverse primers for TCR Jbeta segments. The CDR3 region of rearranged TCR beta genes was amplified from genomic DNA by a multiplex PCR assay. The Illumina HiSeq System was used to sequence the amplified TCR beta libraries as 87-base-pair reads. On the study's bioinformatics: A later analysis counted approximately 76 million unique TCR beta chains across the 550 to 750 repertoires, and some 11 million of these chains were shared by at least two donors. To remove PCR and sequencing errors, raw reads were error-corrected and collapsed into unique sequences using a nearest-neighbor algorithm that merged closely related sequences. To assign V, D and J gene segments, CDR3 sequences were aligned to IMGT reference sequences. For a sequence to be retained, a match of at least six nucleotides was required to both a V gene segment and a J gene segment. Rearrangements were classified as productive when the CDR3 lacked stop codons and remained in frame with V and J, and all other rearrangements were classified as non-productive. Following IMGT convention, CDR3 was defined as the stretch from the second conserved V-encoded cysteine up to the conserved J-encoded phenylalanine. The earlier analysis of about 590 of the donors excluded sequences that lacked an unambiguous match to a single V gene segment. An earlier analysis of around 600 of the donors classified V segments as functional when productive rearrangements were above 56.7% and as segregating when the standard deviation between donors was above 5%. To diagnose cytomegalovirus status from the catalog of TCR beta chain sequences, a statistical classification framework was built. V and J gene assignment, in a later analysis, came from comparing TCR nucleotide sequences with IMGT/GENE-DB human TR gene sequences. A later analysis assigned CDR3 sequences and most-parsimonious VDJ recombination scenarios with the TCRdist pipeline. In a later analysis, every TCR beta chain was defined by the combination of its CDR3 amino acid sequence and its V-gene family, and reads without a unique V-gene family were dropped. In a later analysis, nearly 600 highly shared, low-generation-probability nucleotide sequences were removed to address suspected cross-contamination and a sequencing artifact. In a later analysis, a clonal expansion index for each public chain was calculated from normalized within-repertoire ranks of inferred template counts. Generation probabilities in a later analysis came from a VDJ recombination model fitted to out-of-frame rearrangements, and those results were checked against IGoR. In a later analysis, hypergeometric tests were used to score TCR-TCR, TCR-HLA and TCR-CMV co-occurrence, with a repertoire-size bias correction applied to TCR pairs. To estimate false discovery rates, a later analysis permuted the HLA or CMV assignments 20 times. In a later analysis, co-occurring TCRs were grouped using DBSCAN, and TCRdist sequence similarity was added for clustering within HLA-allele-positive subsets. For co-occurrence clustering, repertoires with fewer than 30,000 or more than 120,000 public chains were excluded, along with five repertoires with anomalous nucleotide sharing. As stored in TCRdb, this immuneACCESS dataset retains in-frame rearrangements with V and J assigned. A fraction of the clones does not appear; measured against another copy, unresolved V genes explain less than half of the discrepancy, and the remainder lacks a known reason. V and J calls plus clone size are reproduced from that table; the DNA served to infer D and trimming. Here the sample has some 140,000 clones; more than 80% occur a single time. The leading ten clones occupy about 7% of the sample.

The cohort comprised approximately 700 healthy bone marrow donors. All cohort members were sampled while nominally healthy, although unrecorded immune exposures were likely present. The donor tested CMV seropositive, placing the donor among the 289 seropositive members of the cohort. Each donor provided a peripheral blood sample, and peripheral blood mononuclear cells were used for TCR beta sequencing. The Qiagen DNeasy Blood Extraction Kit was used to extract genomic DNA from the blood cell samples. Here is what the overall study found, with its caveats: According to a later analysis, parvovirus B19, influenza, CMV and Epstein-Barr virus appeared linked to several top co-occurrence clusters. A later analysis associated about 17,000 TCR beta sequences with specific HLA alleles at a false discovery rate of 0.05. The sequencing pipeline was judged likely to have produced a cluster of highly shared sequence variants as a technical artifact. A later analysis found that most CMV-associated TCR beta chains appeared HLA-restricted, with HLA associations seemingly driven largely by CMV exposure. Across donors, most TCR sequences were observed very rarely, whereas some public TCRs were present in many individuals. In a later genetic analysis, a missense DCLRE1C variant was associated with V-gene and J-gene trimming of TCR beta chains, and the association was replicated in an independent cohort. The earlier analysis of 587 of the donors excluded 15 to 20 rarely observed V segments, including chromosome 9 orphons, because counts were too low. A later genetic analysis reported fewer N-insertions in productive TCRs among donors in an Asian-associated ancestry cluster than the roughly 650-donor mean. The classifier was reported to diagnose cytomegalovirus status with high specificity and sensitivity in both the original and validation cohorts. The authors suggested that the approach could potentially be extended to other disease states and immunological phenotypes. In vitro tests confirmed that a few of the cytomegalovirus-associated TCR beta chains recognize cytomegalovirus antigens. In an earlier analysis of 587 of the donors, most TCR beta V segments appeared in productive rearrangements about 90% or about 30% of the time, broadly matching IMGT annotations. The study gave a list of about 160 TCR beta chains associated with cytomegalovirus. CMV serostatus was the only immune exposure information available for the cohort. The cohort was sequenced for TCR beta chains only, and without alpha or paired-chain data the features that could be detected were limited. Because HLA typing was missing for some donors at each locus, association tests included only the typed subset. A later analysis found that HLA-associated TCR beta chains were more clonally expanded and had lower generation probabilities than equally common non-associated chains. Strong co-occurrence of HLA alleles, especially DR and DQ, made assigning TCR associations to individual alleles difficult. Correlated functional status among segregating V segments might reflect linkage disequilibrium, but an unknown experimental factor could not be ruled out. A further reported finding was that TCR beta sequences accurately predicted the HLA-A and HLA-B alleles for most subjects in the first cohort. Sequencing depth was assumed to be roughly uniform across donors in the presence/absence analyses, though that assumption may not hold. In a later analysis, TCR association rates were found to vary across HLA loci, with the most associated TCRs seen for DRB1 alleles and the fewest for HLA-C alleles.

This TCR came from a woman aged 30 to 39 in good health and CMV-seropositive. Source material: PBMCs.

The CDR3 region reads CSANENYGYTF. The sequenced DNA is TGCAGTGCTAACGAGAACTATGGCTACACCTTC. The rearranged segments are TRBV20-1 and TRBJ1-2, with the D gene not clear enough to name. V lost 4 bases and J lost 2 bases; the stretch between them is 5 bases long. The germline V gene (reference sequence) yields DFQATT for CDR1 and SNEGSKA for CDR2. The cysteine opens and the phenylalanine closes a CDR3 of 11 amino acids. Kept here is only the CDR3 DNA, which spans 33 bases and is read in frame from base 1.